The clone carrying this T cell receptor beta chain was seen ten or more times. Germline CDR1 and CDR2: SGHAT and FQNNGV. This CDR3 region has 12 residues. Trimming pared 5 bases from V and 6 bases from J, leaving 9 bases between. This entry belongs to a study of response to subunit inactivated influenza vaccine. TCRdb re-analysed the RT-PCR reads in MiXCR, keeping a single row per CDR3 protein. The sample lists about 190,000 distinct CDR3 sequences; approximately 15% were seen once. V usage is TRBV11-2 and J usage is TRBJ2-3; D remains ambiguous. This material consisted of CD8+ T cells sorted from PBMCs, taken approximately 5 days after vaccination. The receptor was derived from a man in his fifties who received an inactivated influenza vaccine. The CDR3 sequence: CASSVLADTQYF. DNA for the CDR3: TGTGCCAGCAGCGTCTTGGCCGATACGCAGTATTTT.